This TCR beta chain was captured by sequencing in a study of blood T cell repertoires in COVID-19. Background on the study: COVID-19 samples, acute and convalescent, were from the United States, Italy and Spain.

Between the trimmed V and J ends, which lost 6 bases and 0 bases, there was a span of 8 bases. Germline V lookup: CDR1 SEHNR, CDR2 FQNEAQ (reference sequence). The CDR3 runs to 13 residues. Participants were aged roughly 18 to 90 years from roughly 26 US areas. Original processing methods: Quantification of nucleated cells was approximated via reference gene primer amplification. Sequenced by immunoSEQ multiplex PCR; TCRdb stores in-frame clones only, minus some. The V and J calls and clone size were taken over from that table, and D and trimming were inferred from the DNA. This sample has 300,000 to 350,000 clones, with about 90% found just once.

The chain joins TRBV7-9 to TRBJ1-1; D is unclear. The sequencing input was PBMCs or T cells enriched from blood (not recorded which). The sequence derives from a woman younger than 35 with acute COVID-19. CDR3 nucleotide sequence: TGTGCCAGCAGTCCTTCTATGAACACTGAAGCTTTCTTT. This sequence encodes CASSPSMNTEAFF.